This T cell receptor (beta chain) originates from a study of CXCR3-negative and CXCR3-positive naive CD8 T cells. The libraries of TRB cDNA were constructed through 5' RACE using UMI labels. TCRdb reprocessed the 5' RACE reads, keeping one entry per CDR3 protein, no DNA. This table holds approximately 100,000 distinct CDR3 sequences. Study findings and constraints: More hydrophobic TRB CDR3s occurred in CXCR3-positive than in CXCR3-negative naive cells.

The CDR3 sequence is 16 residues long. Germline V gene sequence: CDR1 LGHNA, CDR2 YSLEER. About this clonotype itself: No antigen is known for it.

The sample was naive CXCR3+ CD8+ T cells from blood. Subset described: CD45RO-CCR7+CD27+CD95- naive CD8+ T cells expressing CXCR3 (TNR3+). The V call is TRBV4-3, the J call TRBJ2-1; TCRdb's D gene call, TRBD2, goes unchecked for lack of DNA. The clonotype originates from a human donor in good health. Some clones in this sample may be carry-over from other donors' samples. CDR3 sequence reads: CASSQDGQRGDLAQFF.